Listed below are T cell receptor beta chains from one sample, sequenced in a study of blood T cell repertoires in COVID-19. Clones were sequenced by immunoSEQ multiplex PCR, and TCRdb holds only the in-frame ones, with some missing. The profile shows 140,000 to 150,000 clones, just under 85% of them singletons. Specimen: peripheral blood. The receptors here all came from a woman in her thirties or forties with active or convalescent COVID-19. Both conserved end residues are part of each CDR3. Each record gives: V gene, D gene, clone size, J gene, CDR3 DNA, CDR3 protein. D genes are given only for firm matches. Not all rows give a size; the values are once, few, many and, for expanded clones, a class.

TRBV7-6,TRBD1,NA,TRBJ2-5,TGTGCCAGCAGCTTACTGGGACAGGGGCAAGAGACCCAGTACTTC,CASSLLGQGQETQYF
TRBV2,TRBD2,NA,TRBJ2-4,TGTGCCAGCAGTGAAGGGAGCGGGAGAGACATTCAGTACTTC,CASSEGSGRDIQYF
TRBV12-3/TRBV12-4,NA,NA,TRBJ2-7,TGTGCCAGCAGTAGATTCGAGACAGGTACCAAGTACTTC,CASSRFETGTKYF
TRBV15,TRBD2,once,TRBJ2-3,TGTGCCACCAGCAAGGGACTAGATGGTGATAGAGATACGCAGTATTTT,CATSKGLDGDRDTQYF
TRBV19,NA,NA,TRBJ1-1,TGTGCCAGTAGTATCCCAGGAAACACTGAAGCTTTCTTT,CASSIPGNTEAFF
TRBV2,NA,once,TRBJ1-6,TGTGCCAGCAGTGAAGCGAGGCAGGGCCTGACTTATTCACCCCTCCACTTT,CASSEARQGLTYSPLHF
TRBV4-3,NA,NA,TRBJ1-1,TGCGCCAGCAGCCAATTGGCAGGGGCAATGGAAGCTTTCTTT,CASSQLAGAMEAFF
TRBV6-1,TRBD1,NA,TRBJ1-4,TGTGCCAGCAGTGAAGAGAGGGGGCAAAAACTGTTTTTT,CASSEERGQKLFF
TRBV6-5,NA,NA,TRBJ1-1,TGTGCCACTAACCTGGAGGCAGGCTTGAACACTGAAGCTTTCTTT,CATNLEAGLNTEAFF
TRBV19,NA,NA,TRBJ2-3,TGTGCCAGTAGTATAGCTCGGGACATCGGTACGCAGTATTTT,CASSIARDIGTQYF
TRBV9,TRBD2,NA,TRBJ2-1,TGTGCCAGCAGCGTAGGACTAGCGGGATCTTATGAGCAGTTCTTC,CASSVGLAGSYEQFF
TRBV2,NA,NA,TRBJ1-1,TGTGCCAGCAGTGAAGACAGTTATCGTACTGAAGCTTTCTTT,CASSEDSYRTEAFF
TRBV28,TRBD1,NA,TRBJ1-2,TGTGCCAGCAGTTCGACAGGGGTTACCTATGGCTACACCTTC,CASSSTGVTYGYTF
TRBV19,TRBD1,NA,TRBJ1-6,TGTGCCAGTACCGCAACACCGGGACAGGGGTCCTATAATTCACCCCTCCACTTT,CASTATPGQGSYNSPLHF
TRBV27,TRBD2,NA,TRBJ2-5,TGTGCCAGCAGTTTCGATAGCGGGGGCGACCAAGAGACCCAGTACTTC,CASSFDSGGDQETQYF
TRBV3-1/TRBV3-2,TRBD2,once,TRBJ2-4,TGTGCCAGCAGCCCCTACCGCACGTCTAGCGGGTCCCCCCCGGCCAAAAACATTCAGTACTTC,CASSPYRTSSGSPPAKNIQYF
TRBV11-2,TRBD1,NA,TRBJ1-4,TGTGCCAGCAGCCCAAAGACAGGGCAACTGTTTTTT,CASSPKTGQLFF
TRBV7-2,TRBD1,once,TRBJ2-2,TGTGCCAGCAGCTTACGACAGGGGAACACCGGGGAGCTGTTTTTT,CASSLRQGNTGELFF
TRBV27,NA,NA,TRBJ1-5,TGTGCCAGCAGTTCTGGCAATCAGCCCCAGCATTTT,CASSSGNQPQHF
TRBV5-4,TRBD2,NA,TRBJ2-5,TGTGCCAGCAGCCCGGGGGGGGTCGGGGAGACCCAGTACTTC,CASSPGGVGETQYF
TRBV5-6,TRBD1,NA,TRBJ1-1,TGTGCCAGCAGCTCCAGACAGGGGGTGTACACTGAAGCTTTCTTT,CASSSRQGVYTEAFF
TRBV10-3,NA,NA,TRBJ1-2,TGTGCCATCAGTGATGGGCGGGGGAGATCGAGAGGCTACACCTTC,CAISDGRGRSRGYTF
TRBV2,TRBD1,NA,TRBJ1-2,TGTGCCAGCATCCGGACAGGAGTAAACTATGGCTACACCTTC,CASIRTGVNYGYTF
TRBV2,NA,NA,TRBJ2-3,TGTGCCAGCGGGGGTCAGGGGATCACAGATACGCAGTATTTT,CASGGQGITDTQYF
TRBV18,TRBD1,NA,TRBJ1-5,TGTGCCAGCTCACCATCGTACAACAGGGGGAGTCAGCCCCAGCATTTT,CASSPSYNRGSQPQHF
TRBV4-1,NA,NA,TRBJ1-3,TGCGCCAGCAGCTTACAGATGAGCTCTGGAAACACCATATATTTT,CASSLQMSSGNTIYF
TRBV2,TRBD1,NA,TRBJ2-7,TGTGCCAGCAGTGAGGCAGGGGGCTGGTACGAGCAGTACTTC,CASSEAGGWYEQYF
TRBV12-5,TRBD1,NA,TRBJ1-1,TGTGCTAGTGGTCCCCCCGGGACAGTACTGAACACTGAAGCTTTCTTT,CASGPPGTVLNTEAFF
TRBV7-9,NA,NA,TRBJ2-5,TGTGCCAGCAGCCAAGGGGCGGTGCAAGAGACCCAGTACTTC,CASSQGAVQETQYF
TRBV6-5,NA,NA,TRBJ2-2,TGTGCCAGCAGTTTAAATCACCTGCCGGGGTCCGGGGAGCTGTTTTTT,CASSLNHLPGSGELFF
TRBV4-2,TRBD1,NA,TRBJ1-2,TGTGCCAGCAGCCAACGGACAGGGGCTAACTATGGCTACACCTTC,CASSQRTGANYGYTF
TRBV6-5,TRBD1,once,TRBJ1-6,TGTGCCAGCAGAGAGGGGGACAGCGGTAATTCACCCCTCCACTTT,CASREGDSGNSPLHF
TRBV9,NA,NA,TRBJ1-2,TGTGCCAGCAGCGTAGTCAGGGGAGGCTACACCTTC,CASSVVRGGYTF
TRBV28,NA,NA,TRBJ2-7,TGTGCCAGCAGTTTCCCTCCTCGCTACGAGCAGTACTTC,CASSFPPRYEQYF
TRBV5-5,TRBD1,NA,TRBJ2-5,TGTGCCAGCAGCGGTAGGACAGGGGAGGAGACCCAGTACTTC,CASSGRTGEETQYF
TRBV7-2,TRBD1,NA,TRBJ1-1,TGTGCCAGCAGCCGTGAGGGGGCGCCTGGGAACACTGAAGCTTTCTTT,CASSREGAPGNTEAFF
TRBV5-6,TRBD1,NA,TRBJ2-5,TGTGCCAGCAGCTCGGACAGGGGCCCACGAGGGACCCAGTACTTC,CASSSDRGPRGTQYF
TRBV7-8,TRBD2,NA,TRBJ2-4,TGTGCCAGCAGCTTAGGGGCTAGCGGGATAAACATTCAGTACTTC,CASSLGASGINIQYF
TRBV19,NA,once,TRBJ1-1,TGTGCCAGCACGGTTAGGTTTATCAGGGGGAACACTGAAGCTTTCTTT,CASTVRFIRGNTEAFF
TRBV28,NA,NA,TRBJ2-7,TGTGCCAGCAGTTTTCCATCCTCGGGGCAGGGGAAGGCGTACGAGCAGTACTTC,CASSFPSSGQGKAYEQYF
TRBV15,TRBD1,once,TRBJ2-1,TGTGCCACCAGCAGAGAAGACTTTGCAAGACAGGGCCAGGGCTACAATGAGCAGTTCTTC,CATSREDFARQGQGYNEQFF
TRBV6-6,NA,NA,TRBJ1-4,TGTGCCAGCAGTTCAAACAGGGTTAATGAAAAACTGTTTTTT,CASSSNRVNEKLFF
TRBV14,TRBD1,NA,TRBJ1-2,TGTGCCAGCAGCCAGGGACAGTATGGCTACACCTTC,CASSQGQYGYTF
TRBV30,TRBD1,NA,TRBJ2-1,TGTGCCTGGAGTGTAAACAGGGGACCCTTCGGCAATGAGCAGTTCTTC,CAWSVNRGPFGNEQFF
TRBV28,NA,NA,TRBJ1-1,TGTGCCAGCTTCGGCCGGGAGGGAAGGACTGAAGCTTTCTTT,CASFGREGRTEAFF
TRBV4-3,TRBD1,NA,TRBJ2-2,TGCGCCAGCAGCCAACCCCTCTGGGGGACAGAGAACACCGGGGAGCTGTTTTTT,CASSQPLWGTENTGELFF
TRBV5-8,NA,NA,TRBJ2-7,TGTGCCAGCAGCCTTGGAGGCGGGGACTACGAGCAGTACTTC,CASSLGGGDYEQYF
TRBV6-2/TRBV6-3,TRBD1,NA,TRBJ1-2,TGTGCCAGCAGTCCCGGGACAGGAGGAGGCTACACCTTC,CASSPGTGGGYTF
TRBV6-5,NA,NA,TRBJ1-5,TGTGCCAGCAGCCGGGGAAAGGCTCAGCCCCAGCATTTT,CASSRGKAQPQHF
TRBV23-1,NA,NA,TRBJ1-5,TGCGCCAGCAGTCGCACAGTACGGCGCAATCAGCCCCAGCATTTT,CASSRTVRRNQPQHF
TRBV28,NA,NA,TRBJ2-7,TGTGCCAGCAGTTTAACGGTGCCCCCCTACGAGCAGTACTTC,CASSLTVPPYEQYF
TRBV7-9,NA,NA,TRBJ1-5,TGTGCCAGCAGCTTAGCCGTCGGCAGGGAAATGAGCAATCAGCCCCAGCATTTT,CASSLAVGREMSNQPQHF
TRBV6-4,NA,NA,TRBJ1-5,TGTGCCTCAAACCGGGAGGGGGTGAACAAGCCCCAGCATTTT,CASNREGVNKPQHF
TRBV28,NA,NA,TRBJ1-1,TGTGCCAGCAGTCCTGGACAGCTTGAAGCTTTCTTT,CASSPGQLEAFF
TRBV3-1/TRBV3-2,NA,NA,TRBJ1-1,TGTGCCAGCAGCCCGTACCCTGAGCCCGTTGAAGCTTTCTTT,CASSPYPEPVEAFF
TRBV30,TRBD2,NA,TRBJ2-5,TGTGCCTGGAGGACCCAGGGACTAGCGGGTCGGCAGACCCAGTACTTC,CAWRTQGLAGRQTQYF
TRBV5-1,TRBD1,NA,TRBJ2-5,TGCGCCAGCAGCACCAGAGCGACAGGGGGCGCAGAGACCCAGTACTTC,CASSTRATGGAETQYF
TRBV10-3,NA,NA,TRBJ1-1,TGTGCCACAGGTGGCAGTATGAACACTGAAGCTTTCTTT,CATGGSMNTEAFF
TRBV27,NA,NA,TRBJ1-4,TGTGCCAGCAGTTCCGGCGGACGGGGGGAAAAACTGTTTTTT,CASSSGGRGEKLFF
TRBV6-5,NA,NA,TRBJ2-2,TGTGCCAGCAGTTTTGTCGGGGGCACCGGGGAGCTGTTTTTT,CASSFVGGTGELFF